This paragraph reports one T cell receptor (beta chain). Its specificity is unknown. V gave up 5 bases and J gave up 6 bases; unmatched junction bases: 7. CDR3 length: 14 amino acids. The germline V gene has CDR1 SEHNR and CDR2 FQNEAQ (reference sequence). 60 Vbeta and 13 Jbeta primers were used in PCR. Sequencing was performed with immunoSEQ multiplex PCR; in TCRdb, only in-frame clones are kept and a portion is missing. The sample yields around 150,000 clones, roughly 80% seen once. These data belong to a study of cytomegalovirus exposure and HLA in healthy donors. Overall study findings and caveats: In vitro assays verified that three CMV-associated chains recognized CMV antigens specifically. The records held CMV serostatus as the only immune exposure information. An apparent linkage of common viral pathogens to several of the most significant clusters emerged in a later analysis. When analyzed later, the rates of TCR association showed variation by HLA locus, with DRB1 the most and HLA-C the fewest.

The receptor was isolated from a man aged 35-49 years in good health and CMV-seronegative. Sample: PBMCs. J is TRBJ2-7 and V is TRBV7-9, with 10 positions matching TRBD1. CDR3 bases: TGTGCCAGCAGCCCGCCCGACAGGGGGCTCGAGCAGTACTTC. This codes for CASSPPDRGLEQYF.